A single sample gave rise to the 22 T cell receptor beta chains below, sequenced in a study of regulatory T cells in long-lasting Graves disease. In building TCR beta libraries, iRepertoire HTBI primers were used together with Arm-PCR of CDR3 regions. TCRdb reprocessed the multiplex PCR reads via MiXCR and lists one record per CDR3 protein. The sample shows approximately 230,000 distinct CDR3 sequences, around 19% of them seen only once. Time point given: newly diagnosed GD, antithyroid drugs for less than 3 months. The TCR library was made from RNA extracted from PBMCs. The sample consisted of peripheral blood mononuclear cells (PBMCs), taken at new diagnosis, from a patient treated with antithyroid drugs. The receptors were sampled from a female donor with Graves disease.

This clonotype showed up many times. The chain is built from TRBV12-3 or TRBV12-4 and TRBJ1-2, with unresolved D. V lost 4 bases, J lost 0 bases, and 9 bases lay in between. The CDR3 is 14 residues long. CDR3 loop: CASSSYTTNYGYTF. CDR3 nucleotide sequence: TGTGCCAGCAGTTCCTACACCACTAACTATGGCTACACCTTC.

This clonotype showed up many times. At one end the junction does not follow the germline gene, possibly because of a read error. This rearrangement joins TRBV7-7 to TRBJ2-5, with 7 bases identical to TRBD1. This CDR3 region has 14 residues. Germline V gene sequence: CDR1 SSHAT, CDR2 FNYEAQ (reference sequence). The CDR3 is CASRRDRSSETQYF. The CDR3 DNA sequence: TGTGCTAGCAGACGGGACAGATCATCGGAGACCCAGTACTTC.

This clonotype was counted ten times or more. The rearrangement joins TRBV20-1 to TRBJ2-1, with 9 nucleotides matching TRBD2. Unmatched junction bases numbered 11, after V lost 1 base and J lost 7 bases. This CDR3 contains 16 residues. The V gene's germline CDR1 is DFQATT and CDR2 SNEGSKA (reference sequence). CDR3 sequence: CSARALSGRTWNEQFF. As DNA, the CDR3 is TGCAGTGCTAGAGCCCTTAGCGGGAGAACTTGGAATGAGCAGTTCTTC.

The chain has TRBV20-1 and TRBJ2-1, with D unresolved. This CDR3 is built from 13 residues. The V and J ends lost 0 bases and 10 bases respectively, with 13 bases between them. Per germline, CDR1 DFQATT and CDR2 SNEGSKA (reference sequence). The CDR3 reads CSARDVRTSEQFF. The CDR3 DNA sequence: TGCAGTGCTAGAGACGTGAGGACGTCGGAGCAGTTCTTC.

Only one count was recorded for this clonotype. This chain connects TRBV2 to TRBJ1-2; D possibly corresponds to TRBD1 (5 bases). The CDR3 covers 14 residues. Germline V gene data show CDR1 as SNHLY and CDR2 as FYNNEI. V lost 2 bases and J lost 3, with 10 bases in between. As DNA, the CDR3 is TGTGCCAGCAGTGAAATGGGGGGTGACTATGGCTACACCTTC. Translation gives CASSEMGGDYGYTF.

This clonotype came up many times. This chain's CDR3 is CASGPTGRDEKLFF. CDR3 nucleotide sequence: TGCGCCAGCGGTCCGACAGGGCGGGATGAAAAACTGTTTTTT. The chain employs TRBV4-1 and TRBJ1-4; the match to TRBD1 covers 7 bases. From germline, CDR1 is MGHRA and CDR2 YSYEKL. The V segment lost 8 bases and the J segment 6 bases; nucleotides outside the gene matches: 9. The CDR3 extends over 14 amino acids.

This clonotype has ten or more counts. The V gene is TRBV12-3 or TRBV12-4, the J gene TRBJ2-7; D perhaps matches TRBD2 (6 bases). V was trimmed by 6 bases and J by 5 bases, leaving 23 bases between them. CDR3 size: 16 residues. This CDR3 is CASSLGPGLVLNEQYF. Written as DNA, the CDR3 is TGTGCCAGCAGCCTAGGGCCGGGACTCGTTCTGAACGAGCAGTACTTC.

Ten or more counts support this clonotype. The chain links TRBV7-2 to TRBJ2-3; 10 nucleotides agree with TRBD2. Losses at the gene ends were 4 bases for V and 2 bases for J; bases not matched to a gene: 6. CDR1 SGHTA and CDR2 FQGNSA come from the germline V gene. CDR3 length: 16 amino acids. The CDR3: CASSYLAGDPTDTQYF. The CDR3 coding sequence is TGTGCCAGCAGCTATCTAGCGGGGGATCCCACAGATACGCAGTATTTT.

This clonotype was seen many times. This sequence joins TRBV29-1 and TRBJ1-6; weak D call: TRBD1 (6 bases). CDR1 is SQVTM, CDR2 ANQGSEA, per germline. The length of the CDR3 is 15 residues. V was shortened by 5 bases and J by 5 bases, with 16 bases between the two germline ends. CDR3 loop: CSVRAGSGDNSPLHF. CDR3 nucleotides: TGCAGCGTTCGAGCGGGCTCAGGGGATAATTCACCCCTCCACTTT.

The sample holds many counts of this clonotype. The rearrangement uses TRBV12-3 or TRBV12-4 and TRBJ2-1; D might be TRBD1 or TRBD2, each matching 5 bases. The CDR3 runs 12 residues. Trimming cost V 6 bases and J 8 bases, with 11 bases left between them. The CDR3 DNA is TGTGCCAGCAGAACACTAGGGGATGAGCAGTTCTTC. This codes for CASRTLGDEQFF.

This clonotype was recorded many times. The chain employs TRBV30 and TRBJ2-2; D not resolved. CDR3 length: 13 amino acids. The V end was cut by 2 bases, the J end by 4 bases, with 8 bases between. Germline lookup yields CDR1 GTSNPN and CDR2 SVGIG (reference sequence). The CDR3 here is CAWSRQATGELFF. The CDR3 DNA reads as TGTGCCTGGAGTAGGCAGGCCACCGGGGAGCTGTTTTTT. The full variable domain, its missing parts supplied by reference TRBV30 and TRBJ2-2, is SQTIHQWPATLVQPVGSPLSLECTVEGTSNPNLYWYRQAAGRGLQLLFYSVGIGQISSEVPQNLSASRPQDRQFILSSKKLLLSDSGFYLCAWSRQATGELFFGEGSRLTVL.

There are many counts of this clonotype. The J gene is TRBJ2-7, the V gene TRBV20-1, with TRBD2 as a possible D gene (6 bases). Per germline, CDR1 DFQATT and CDR2 SNEGSKA (reference sequence). The CDR3 loop spans 12 amino acids. Trimming removed 6 bases at V and 2 bases at J, with 11 bases between. The CDR3 nucleotides read TGCAGTGCGGAGGGGCTCGCCTACGAGCAGTACTTC. Residues: CSAEGLAYEQYF.

This clonotype came up many times. The chain links TRBV11-2 to TRBJ2-7; the D call may be TRBD1 or TRBD2 (5 bases each). CDR3 length: 17 residues. Germline V lookup: CDR1 SGHAT, CDR2 FQNNGV. V was clipped by 0 bases and J by 2 bases, with 17 bases between them. The CDR3 reads CASSLDYGRVGPYEQYF. CDR3 bases: TGTGCCAGCAGCTTAGATTACGGCAGGGTGGGACCCTACGAGCAGTACTTC.

This clonotype was seen ten or more times. The chain employs TRBV5-1 and TRBJ2-1, with 7 bases identical to TRBD2. V trimming: 0 bases; J trimming: 9 bases; junction bases outside the gene matches: 9. Germline V gene lookup returns CDR1 SGHRS and CDR2 YFSETQ. The CDR3 sequence is 15 residues long. The CDR3 nucleotides are TGCGCCAGCAGCTTGGTCAGCGGGGCCTCTGGTGAGCAGTTCTTC. The encoded protein is CASSLVSGASGEQFF.

This clonotype appeared a few times. The J gene is TRBJ1-2, the V gene TRBV19, with 9 positions matching TRBD1. Losses at the gene ends were 5 bases for V and 2 bases for J; bases not matched to a gene: 3. This CDR3 region has 14 residues. CDR1 and CDR2 from the germline V gene are LNHDA and SQIVND (reference sequence). The CDR3 reads CASSLTGGNYGYTF. Written as DNA, the CDR3 is TGTGCCAGTAGTTTGACAGGGGGGAACTATGGCTACACCTTC.

This clonotype was counted ten times or more. The CDR3 nucleotides are TGTGCCATCAGTGAGTATTTAGCGAATGAGCAGTTCTTC. Amino acid sequence: CAISEYLANEQFF. The chain links TRBV10-3 to TRBJ2-1; TRBD2 might be the D (5 bases). The CDR3 covers 13 residues. The V gene's germline CDR1 is ENHRY and CDR2 SYGVKD. The V gene lost 1 base and the J gene lost 7 bases, with 8 bases spanning the gap.

This clonotype was detected many times. The rearrangement links TRBV7-2 to TRBJ2-7; D unclear. Germline lookup yields CDR1 SGHTA and CDR2 FQGNSA. This CDR3 spans 11 amino acids. Trimming removed 5 bases at V and 3 bases at J, with 5 bases between. CDR3: CASSPGYEQYF. The CDR3 DNA reads TGTGCCAGCAGCCCGGGCTACGAGCAGTACTTC.

This clonotype showed up just a few times. The rearrangement joins TRBV30 to TRBJ1-1; D gene ambiguous. Germline V lookup: CDR1 GTSNPN, CDR2 SVGIG (reference sequence). CDR3 length equals 13 residues. V was clipped by 0 bases and J by 0 bases, with 5 bases between them. For the CDR3, the DNA is TGTGCCTGGAGTGTATTGATGAACACTGAAGCTTTCTTT. Encoded protein: CAWSVLMNTEAFF.

This clonotype occurred a few times. The chain uses TRBV9 and TRBJ2-7; 8 nucleotides match TRBD2. This CDR3 has 15 amino acids. V was clipped by 4 bases and J by 3 bases; unmatched bases: 9. Germline lookup yields CDR1 SGDLS and CDR2 YYNGEE. In DNA form, the CDR3 reads TGTGCCAGCAGCTATGGCATGGGACTAGACTACGAGCAGTACTTC. This gives the protein CASSYGMGLDYEQYF.

This clonotype was detected ten times or more. V gene TRBV6-1 combines with J gene TRBJ2-7; 8 bases fit TRBD1. The germline V gene encodes CDR1 MNHNS and CDR2 SASEGT. Trimming took 6 bases from V and 5 from J; bases not matched to a gene: 15. This CDR3 has 16 residues. In nucleotides, the CDR3 is TGTGCCAGCAGGGAGAACTTTGGACAGGGTTCGCACGAGCAGTACTTC. This encodes CASRENFGQGSHEQYF.

This clonotype was found many times. J is TRBJ1-1 and V is TRBV7-9; 9 bases agree with TRBD1. V gave up 1 base and J gave up 3 bases; unmatched junction bases: 6. The germline CDR1 and CDR2 sequences are SEHNR and FQNEAQ (reference sequence). The CDR3 loop spans 16 amino acids. CDR3 protein: CASSLVSGTGYTEAFF. Here the CDR3 DNA reads TGTGCCAGCAGCTTAGTTTCCGGGACAGGGTACACTGAAGCTTTCTTT.

Written as DNA, the CDR3 is TGTGCCATCTCCCCGGAGAGGGCAGATACGCAGTATTTT. This translates into CAISPERADTQYF. V and J are TRBV10-3 and TRBJ2-3; D perhaps matches TRBD2 (5 bases). The CDR3 loop spans 13 amino acids. CDR1 and CDR2 from the germline V gene are ENHRY and SYGVKD. V shed 8 bases and J shed 4 bases, with 13 bases lying between them.